The clone carrying this TCR beta chain turned up a few times. The sample is drawn from a study of T cells in Graves' hyperthyroidism and ophthalmopathy. TCR beta CDR3 regions were amplified from RNA. Using the HTBI primer set, a first-round RT-PCR was run on the TCR CDR3. TCRdb re-called the multiplex PCR reads with MiXCR, one entry per CDR3 protein. The sample holds hundreds of thousands of distinct CDR3 sequences; approximately 15% are singletons and the top ten take roughly 53%. This CDR3 has 12 amino acids. Germline CDR1 is SQVTM and CDR2 is ANQGSEA. Trimming took off 7 bases at V and 8 bases at J, with 17 bases between the two ends.

The chain combines TRBV29-1 with TRBJ1-2, with a tentative D call TRBD1 (6 bases). Sequencing was done on a sample of blood. The clonotype was recovered from a woman aged 55 to 70 with Graves' ophthalmopathy. The CDR3 is CSAPLGQKGYTF. As DNA, the CDR3 is TGCAGCGCTCCCCTCGGACAGAAGGGCTACACCTTC. The entire variable domain, with the rest obtained from reference TRBV29-1 and TRBJ1-2, is as follows: SAVISQKPSRDICQRGTSLTIQCQVDSQVTMMFWYRQQPGQSLTLIATANQGSEATYESGFVIDKFPISRPNLTFSTLTVSNMSPEDSSIYLCSAPLGQKGYTFGSGTRLTVV.